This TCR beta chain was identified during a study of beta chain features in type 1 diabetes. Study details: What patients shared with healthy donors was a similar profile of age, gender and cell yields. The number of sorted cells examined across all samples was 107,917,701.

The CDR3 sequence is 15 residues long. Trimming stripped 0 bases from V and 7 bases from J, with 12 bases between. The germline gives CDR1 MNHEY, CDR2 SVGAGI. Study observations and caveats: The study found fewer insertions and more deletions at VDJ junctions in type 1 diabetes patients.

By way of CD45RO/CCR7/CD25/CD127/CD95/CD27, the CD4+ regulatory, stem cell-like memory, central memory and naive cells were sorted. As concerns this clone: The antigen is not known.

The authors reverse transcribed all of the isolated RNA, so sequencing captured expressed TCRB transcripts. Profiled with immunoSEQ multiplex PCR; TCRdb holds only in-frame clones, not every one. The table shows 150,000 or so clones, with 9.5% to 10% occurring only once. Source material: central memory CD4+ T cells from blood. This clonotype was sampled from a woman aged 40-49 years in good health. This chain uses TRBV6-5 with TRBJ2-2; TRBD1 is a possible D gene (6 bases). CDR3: CASSYSSRGNGELFF. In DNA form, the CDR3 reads TGTGCCAGCAGTTACTCGAGCAGGGGAAACGGGGAGCTGTTTTTT.